This T cell receptor (beta chain) was recorded in a study of shared T cell receptors in the human thymus. This clone was seen a single time. Germline CDR1 is GTSNPN and CDR2 is SVGIG (reference sequence). V lost 3 bases, J lost 2 bases, and 31 bases lay in between. This CDR3 contains 21 residues. Sequencing was performed with immunoSEQ multiplex PCR; in TCRdb, only in-frame clones are kept and a portion is missing. This table holds about 380,000 clones, 85% to 95% found once. The receptor comes from a human donor. Sequenced input: thymocytes. The chain couples TRBV30 to TRBJ1-4; no firm D call. The CDR3 DNA is TGTGCCTGGAGGGGCAGCATTGGGGTACCTGCCGCCTCAACGACTAATGAAAAACTGTTTTTT. It codes for CAWRGSIGVPAASTTNEKLFF.